The sample holds one count of the clone carrying this T cell receptor (beta chain). This specimen belongs to a study of cytomegalovirus exposure and HLA in healthy donors. Primers included in the PCR were 60 Vbeta and 13 Jbeta primers. Per the original data handling: Among the unique TCR beta chains that a later analysis counted, about 86 million in all, about 10 million were shared. TCRdb's table, derived via immunoSEQ multiplex PCR, lists solely in-frame clones and lacks some. The V and J calls and clone size were taken over from that table, and D and trimming were inferred from the DNA. The table has under 150,000 clones, roughly 83% seen once. The CDR3 spans 13 residues. The germline V gene encodes CDR1 SQVTM and CDR2 ANQGSEA. Trimming shortened V by 5 bases and J by 0 bases, and 8 bases separated the two germline ends.

J is TRBJ2-1 and V is TRBV29-1; D perhaps matches TRBD2 (6 bases). The sequence was collected from a girl aged 2 to 9 in good health and CMV-seronegative. Input material: PBMCs. The CDR3 loop reads CSVLGSSYNEQFF. The CDR3 region has the DNA TGCAGCGTTCTCGGGAGCTCCTACAATGAGCAGTTCTTC.